Listed below are T cell receptor beta chains from one sample, sequenced in a study of identifying expanded T cells in peripheral blood. Data came from immunoSEQ multiplex PCR; TCRdb stores just in-frame clones and leaves some out. The sample has 75,000 to 95,000 clones, about 91% seen once. Material: blood. Receptors originate from a person between 18 and 75 years old in good health. Each CDR3 is given with its conserved first and last residue. Each record gives: D gene, clone size, V gene, J gene, CDR3 protein, CDR3 DNA. D genes are given only for firm matches. Only some rows state a clone size, as once, few, many or a class for expanded clones.

TRBD2	.	TRBV2	TRBJ2-1	CASNLAGSGEQFF	TGTGCCAGCAACCTAGCGGGATCCGGTGAGCAGTTCTTC
.	.	TRBV12-5	TRBJ1-1	CASGSLTSNTEAFF	TGTGCTAGTGGTTCGTTAACAAGTAACACTGAAGCTTTCTTT
.	.	TRBV5-6	TRBJ2-3	CASSLQDTQYF	TGTGCCAGCAGCCTCCAGGATACGCAGTATTTT
TRBD1	.	TRBV28	TRBJ1-1	CASSLTTGGTEAFF	TGTGCCAGCAGTTTAACGACAGGGGGCACTGAAGCTTTCTTT
TRBD1	.	TRBV4-2	TRBJ2-3	CASSSDRGGVRTDTQYF	TGTGCCAGCAGCTCGGACAGGGGTGGGGTTAGGACAGATACGCAGTATTTT
.	.	TRBV7-2	TRBJ2-3	CASSLTSSETGQYF	TGTGCCAGCAGCTTAACGTCTAGCGAGACGGGGCAGTATTTT
TRBD2	.	TRBV4-2	TRBJ2-5	CASSQDLAGDEETQYF	TGTGCCAGCAGCCAAGATCTAGCGGGGGATGAAGAGACCCAGTACTTC
TRBD1	.	TRBV30	TRBJ1-1	CAWSEGARAFF	TGTGCCTGGAGTGAGGGGGCGCGAGCTTTCTTT
TRBD1	.	TRBV18	TRBJ2-1	CAGSRDRGNNEQFF	TGTGCCGGGTCCCGGGACAGGGGAAACAATGAGCAGTTCTTC
TRBD2	.	TRBV2	TRBJ2-7	CASAGGGPYEQYF	TGTGCCAGCGCAGGCGGGGGACCCTACGAGCAGTACTTC
.	.	TRBV6-5	TRBJ1-2	CASSGRIANYGYTF	TGTGCCAGCAGCGGGCGGATCGCTAACTATGGCTACACCTTC
.	.	TRBV7-2	TRBJ2-5	CASSLWVGGTQYF	TGTGCCAGCAGCTTGTGGGTTGGAGGGACCCAGTACTTC
.	.	TRBV6-1	TRBJ2-7	CASSEAGSRWQYF	TGTGCCAGCAGTGAGGCTGGGAGCAGGTGGCAGTACTTC
TRBD1	.	TRBV27	TRBJ2-2	CASSLYRQGANGELFF	TGTGCCAGCAGCCTTTATCGACAGGGGGCGAACGGGGAGCTGTTTTTT
.	.	TRBV5-8	TRBJ2-1	CASSRIRFDNEQFF	TGTGCCAGCAGCCGAATCCGTTTTGACAATGAGCAGTTCTTC
TRBD1	.	TRBV10-2	TRBJ2-7	CASSEPPDRAYEQYF	TGCGCCAGCAGTGAGCCCCCGGACAGGGCCTACGAGCAGTACTTC
.	.	TRBV2	TRBJ2-1	CASQGSTRNEQFF	TGTGCCAGCCAGGGATCTACTCGGAATGAGCAGTTCTTC
.	.	TRBV5-4	TRBJ2-5	CASSLVGRVQETQYF	TGTGCCAGCAGCTTGGTTGGCAGGGTTCAAGAGACCCAGTACTTC
.	.	TRBV28	TRBJ1-5	CASTLTGYNQPQHF	TGTGCCAGCACCTTAACAGGGTACAATCAGCCCCAGCATTTT
.	once	TRBV6-1	TRBJ1-5	CASSVGQGNQPQHF	TGTGCCAGCAGTGTCGGCCAGGGCAATCAGCCCCAGCATTTT
.	.	TRBV19	TRBJ2-6	CASRFSGANVLTF	TGTGCCAGCAGGTTCTCTGGGGCCAACGTCCTGACTTTC
.	.	TRBV19	TRBJ2-2	CASRWAGELFF	TGTGCCAGTAGGTGGGCTGGGGAGCTGTTTTTT
.	.	TRBV29-1	TRBJ1-2	CSVGDGNYGYTF	TGCAGCGTGGGGGACGGTAACTATGGCTACACCTTC
TRBD1	.	TRBV7-9	TRBJ2-7	CASSYKPGQSSYEQYF	TGTGCCAGCAGCTATAAGCCGGGACAGAGTAGCTACGAGCAGTACTTC
TRBD1	.	TRBV7-2	TRBJ1-6	CASSPRTGNNSPLHF	TGTGCCAGCAGCCCTAGGACAGGGAATAATTCACCCCTCCACTTT